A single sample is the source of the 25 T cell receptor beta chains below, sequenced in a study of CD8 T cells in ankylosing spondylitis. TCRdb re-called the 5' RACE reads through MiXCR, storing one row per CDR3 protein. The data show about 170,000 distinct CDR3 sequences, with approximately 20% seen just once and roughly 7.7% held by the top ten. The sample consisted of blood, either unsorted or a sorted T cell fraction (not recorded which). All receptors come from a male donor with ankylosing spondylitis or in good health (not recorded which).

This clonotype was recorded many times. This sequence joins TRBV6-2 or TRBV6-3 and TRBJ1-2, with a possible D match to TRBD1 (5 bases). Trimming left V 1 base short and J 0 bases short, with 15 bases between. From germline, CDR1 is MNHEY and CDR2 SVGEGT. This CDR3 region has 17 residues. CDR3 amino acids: CASSYWGGEAANYGYTF. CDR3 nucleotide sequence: TGTGCCAGCAGTTACTGGGGCGGAGAAGCAGCTAACTATGGCTACACCTTC.

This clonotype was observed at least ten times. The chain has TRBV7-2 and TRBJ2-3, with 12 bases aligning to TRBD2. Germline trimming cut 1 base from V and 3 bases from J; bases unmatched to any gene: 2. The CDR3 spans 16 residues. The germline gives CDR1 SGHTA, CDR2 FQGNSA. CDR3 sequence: CASSLVGTSGTDTQYF. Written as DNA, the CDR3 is TGTGCCAGCAGCTTAGTTGGGACTAGCGGGACAGATACGCAGTATTTT.

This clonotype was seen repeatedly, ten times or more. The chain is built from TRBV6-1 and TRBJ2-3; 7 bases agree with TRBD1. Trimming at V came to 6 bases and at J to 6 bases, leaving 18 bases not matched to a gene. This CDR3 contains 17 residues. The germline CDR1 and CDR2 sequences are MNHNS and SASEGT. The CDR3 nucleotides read TGTGCCAGCAGCCGAGGACAGGTCTTACTACAAAAGGATACGCAGTATTTT. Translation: CASSRGQVLLQKDTQYF.

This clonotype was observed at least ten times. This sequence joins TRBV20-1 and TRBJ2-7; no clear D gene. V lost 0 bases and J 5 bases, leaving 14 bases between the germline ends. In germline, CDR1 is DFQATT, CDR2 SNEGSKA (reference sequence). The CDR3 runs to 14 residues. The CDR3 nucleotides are TGCAGTGCTAGAGAGGCCCAGGCCTCTAACGAGCAGTACTTC. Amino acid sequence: CSAREAQASNEQYF.

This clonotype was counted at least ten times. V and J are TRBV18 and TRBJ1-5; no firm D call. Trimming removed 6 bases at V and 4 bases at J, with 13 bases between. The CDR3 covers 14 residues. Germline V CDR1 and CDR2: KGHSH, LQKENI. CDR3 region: CASSLGSENQPQHF. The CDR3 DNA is TGTGCCAGCTCCCTCGGGTCCGAAAATCAGCCCCAGCATTTT.

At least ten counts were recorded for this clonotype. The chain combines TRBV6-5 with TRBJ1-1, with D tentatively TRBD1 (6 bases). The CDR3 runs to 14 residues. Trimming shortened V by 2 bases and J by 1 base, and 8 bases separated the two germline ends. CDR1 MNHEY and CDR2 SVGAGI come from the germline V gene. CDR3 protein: CASSYGGPNTEAFF. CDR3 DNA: TGTGCCAGCAGTTACGGGGGGCCGAACACTGAAGCTTTCTTT.

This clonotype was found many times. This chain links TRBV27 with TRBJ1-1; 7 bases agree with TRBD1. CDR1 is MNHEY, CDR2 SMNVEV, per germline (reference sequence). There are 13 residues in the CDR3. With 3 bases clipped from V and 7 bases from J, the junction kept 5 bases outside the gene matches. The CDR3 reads CASSFYSGGEAFF. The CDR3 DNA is TGTGCCAGCAGTTTTTACTCAGGGGGTGAAGCTTTCTTT.

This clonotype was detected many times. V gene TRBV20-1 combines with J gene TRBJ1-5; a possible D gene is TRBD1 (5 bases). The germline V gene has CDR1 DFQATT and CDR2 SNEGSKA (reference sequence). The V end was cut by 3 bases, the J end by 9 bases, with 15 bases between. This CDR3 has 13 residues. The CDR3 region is CSARGTAAGPQHF. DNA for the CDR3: TGCAGTGCTAGGGGGACCGCCGCAGGGCCCCAGCATTTT.

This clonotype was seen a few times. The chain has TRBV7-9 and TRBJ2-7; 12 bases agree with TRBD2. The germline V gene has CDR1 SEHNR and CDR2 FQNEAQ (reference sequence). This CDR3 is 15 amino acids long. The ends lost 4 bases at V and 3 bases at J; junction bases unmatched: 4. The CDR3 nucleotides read TGTGCCAGCAGCTCTTCGACTAGCGGGAGCTACGAGCAGTACTTC. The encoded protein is CASSSSTSGSYEQYF.

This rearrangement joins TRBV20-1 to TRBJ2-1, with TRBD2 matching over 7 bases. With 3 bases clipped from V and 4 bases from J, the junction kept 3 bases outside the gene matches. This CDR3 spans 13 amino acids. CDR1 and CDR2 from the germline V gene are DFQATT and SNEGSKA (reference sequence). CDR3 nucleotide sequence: TGCAGTGCTAGCGGGAGGTGGTACAATGAGCAGTTCTTC. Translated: CSASGRWYNEQFF.

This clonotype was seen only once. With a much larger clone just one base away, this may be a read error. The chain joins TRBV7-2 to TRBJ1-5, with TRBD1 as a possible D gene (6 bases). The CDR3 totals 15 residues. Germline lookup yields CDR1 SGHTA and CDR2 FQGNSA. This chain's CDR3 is CASSLLPGVIQPLHF. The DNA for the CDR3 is TGTGCCAGCAGCTTGTTGCCAGGGGTCATTCAGCCCCTGCATTTT.

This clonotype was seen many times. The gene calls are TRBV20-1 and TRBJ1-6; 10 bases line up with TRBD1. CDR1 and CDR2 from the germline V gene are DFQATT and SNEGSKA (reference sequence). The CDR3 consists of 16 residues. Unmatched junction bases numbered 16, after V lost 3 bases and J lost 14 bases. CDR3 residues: CSARDRGVITKRALHF. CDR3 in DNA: TGCAGTGCTAGGGACAGGGGGGTCATAACAAAGCGGGCCCTCCACTTT.

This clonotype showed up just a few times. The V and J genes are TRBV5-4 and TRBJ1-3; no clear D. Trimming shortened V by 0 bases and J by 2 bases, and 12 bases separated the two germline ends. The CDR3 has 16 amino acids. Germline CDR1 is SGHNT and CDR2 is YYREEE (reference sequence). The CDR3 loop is CASSLDVRGAGNTIYF. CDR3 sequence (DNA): TGTGCCAGCAGCTTGGATGTTCGTGGGGCTGGAAACACCATATATTTT.

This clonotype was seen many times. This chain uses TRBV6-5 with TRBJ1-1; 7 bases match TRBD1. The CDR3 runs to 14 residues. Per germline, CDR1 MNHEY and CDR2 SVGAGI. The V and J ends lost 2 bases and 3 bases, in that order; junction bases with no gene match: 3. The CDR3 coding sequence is TGTGCCAGCAGTTACCAGGGGGGATACACTGAAGCTTTCTTT. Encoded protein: CASSYQGGYTEAFF.

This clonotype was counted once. CDR3 DNA sequence: TGTGCCAGCAGCTTGATGACACAACAAGAGACCCAGTACTTC. Translating gives CASSLMTQQETQYF. This chain connects TRBV5-5 to TRBJ2-5; the D is unclear. Germline V gene sequence: CDR1 SGHKS, CDR2 YYEKEE (reference sequence). V lost 1 base and J lost 2, with 9 bases in between. The CDR3 has 14 residues.

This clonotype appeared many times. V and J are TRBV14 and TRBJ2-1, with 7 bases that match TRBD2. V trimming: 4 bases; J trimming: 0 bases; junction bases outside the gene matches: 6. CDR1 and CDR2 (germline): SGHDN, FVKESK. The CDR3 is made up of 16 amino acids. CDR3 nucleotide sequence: TGTGCCAGCAGCCGCGCGGGAGCCAACTCCTACAATGAGCAGTTCTTC. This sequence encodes CASSRAGANSYNEQFF.

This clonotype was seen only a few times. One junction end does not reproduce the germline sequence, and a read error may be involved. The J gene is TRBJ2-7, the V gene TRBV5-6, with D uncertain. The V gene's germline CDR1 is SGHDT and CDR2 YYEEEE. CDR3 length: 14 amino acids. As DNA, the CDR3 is TGTGCCAGTAGCTTGGAAGCCAGGTATTACGAGCAGTACTTC. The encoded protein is CASSLEARYYEQYF.

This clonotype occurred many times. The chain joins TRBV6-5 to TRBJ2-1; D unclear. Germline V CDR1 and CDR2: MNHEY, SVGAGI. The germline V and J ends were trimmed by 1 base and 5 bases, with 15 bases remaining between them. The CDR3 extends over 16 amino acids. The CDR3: CASSYLRWDRHNEQFF. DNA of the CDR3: TGTGCCAGCAGTTACTTAAGGTGGGATCGCCACAATGAGCAGTTCTTC.

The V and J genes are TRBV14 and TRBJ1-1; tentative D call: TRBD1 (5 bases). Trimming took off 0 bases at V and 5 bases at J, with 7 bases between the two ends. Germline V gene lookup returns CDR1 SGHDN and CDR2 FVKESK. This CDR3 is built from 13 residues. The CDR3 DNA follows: TGTGCCAGCAGCCAAGATCCAGGGACTGAAGCTTTCTTT. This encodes CASSQDPGTEAFF.

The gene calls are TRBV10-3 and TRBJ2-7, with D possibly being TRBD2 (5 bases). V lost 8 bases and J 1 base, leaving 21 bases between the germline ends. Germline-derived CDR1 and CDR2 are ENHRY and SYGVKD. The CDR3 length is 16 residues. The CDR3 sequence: CAIGIKRERGSYEQYF. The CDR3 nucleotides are TGTGCCATCGGGATAAAGCGAGAACGGGGATCCTACGAGCAGTACTTC.

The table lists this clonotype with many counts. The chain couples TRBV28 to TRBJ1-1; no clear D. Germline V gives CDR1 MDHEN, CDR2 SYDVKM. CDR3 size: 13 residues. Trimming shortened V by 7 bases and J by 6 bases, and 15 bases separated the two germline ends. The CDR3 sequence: CASKRAGRSEAFF. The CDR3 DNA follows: TGTGCCAGCAAGAGGGCCGGGCGGTCTGAAGCTTTCTTT.

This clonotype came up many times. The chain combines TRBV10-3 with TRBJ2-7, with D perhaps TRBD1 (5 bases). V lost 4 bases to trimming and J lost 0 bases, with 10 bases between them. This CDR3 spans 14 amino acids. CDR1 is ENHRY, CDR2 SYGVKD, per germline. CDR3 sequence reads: CAISVRQTSYEQYF. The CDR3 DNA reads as TGTGCCATCAGTGTAAGACAGACCTCCTACGAGCAGTACTTC.

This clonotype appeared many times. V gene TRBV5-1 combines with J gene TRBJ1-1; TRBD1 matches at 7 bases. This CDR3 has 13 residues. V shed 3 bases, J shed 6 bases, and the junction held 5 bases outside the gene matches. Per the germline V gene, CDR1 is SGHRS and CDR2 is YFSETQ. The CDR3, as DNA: TGCGCCAGCAGCTCGGGAGGGGGCCCTGAAGCTTTCTTT. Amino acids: CASSSGGGPEAFF.

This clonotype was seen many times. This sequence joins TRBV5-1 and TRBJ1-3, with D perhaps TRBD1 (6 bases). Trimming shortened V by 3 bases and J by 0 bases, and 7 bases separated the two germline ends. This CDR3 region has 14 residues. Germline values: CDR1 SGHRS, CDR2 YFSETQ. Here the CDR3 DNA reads TGCGCCAGCAGCTCAGGGGACTCTGGAAACACCATATATTTT. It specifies CASSSGDSGNTIYF.

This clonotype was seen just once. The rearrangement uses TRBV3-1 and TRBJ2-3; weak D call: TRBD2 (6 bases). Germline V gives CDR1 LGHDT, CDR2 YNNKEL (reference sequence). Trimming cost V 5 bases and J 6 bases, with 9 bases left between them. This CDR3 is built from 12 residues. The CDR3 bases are TGTGCCAGCAGCAAGCGGGCTGATACGCAGTATTTT. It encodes CASSKRADTQYF.